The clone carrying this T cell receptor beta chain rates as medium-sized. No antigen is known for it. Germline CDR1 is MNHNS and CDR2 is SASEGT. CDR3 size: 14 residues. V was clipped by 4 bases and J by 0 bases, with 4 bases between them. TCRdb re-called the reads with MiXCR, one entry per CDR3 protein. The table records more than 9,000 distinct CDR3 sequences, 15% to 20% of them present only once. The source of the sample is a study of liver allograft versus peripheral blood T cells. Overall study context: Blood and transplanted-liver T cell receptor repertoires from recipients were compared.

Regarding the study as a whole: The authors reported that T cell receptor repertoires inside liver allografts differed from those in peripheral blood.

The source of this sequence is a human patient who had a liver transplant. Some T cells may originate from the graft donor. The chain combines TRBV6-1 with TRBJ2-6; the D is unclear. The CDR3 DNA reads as TGTGCCAGCAGTGGTTTCTCTGGGGCCAACGTCCTGACTTTC. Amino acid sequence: CASSGFSGANVLTF.